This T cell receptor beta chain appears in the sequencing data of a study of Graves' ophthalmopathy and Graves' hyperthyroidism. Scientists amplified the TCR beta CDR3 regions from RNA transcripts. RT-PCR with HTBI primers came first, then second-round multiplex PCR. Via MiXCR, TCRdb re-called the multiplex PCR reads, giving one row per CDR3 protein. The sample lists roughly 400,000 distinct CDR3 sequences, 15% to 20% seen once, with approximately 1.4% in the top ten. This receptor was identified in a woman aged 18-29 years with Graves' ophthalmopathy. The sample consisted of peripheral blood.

CDR3 region: CASSQVTVDTGELFF. The DNA of the CDR3 is TGCGCCAGCAGCCAAGTGACAGTTGACACCGGGGAGCTGTTTTTT. V and J are TRBV4-3 and TRBJ2-2, with a tentative D call TRBD1 (5 bases). This CDR3 has 15 amino acids. Germline V gene sequence: CDR1 LGHNA, CDR2 YSLEER. Trimming left V 1 base short and J 3 bases short, with 9 bases between.